This record covers a single T cell receptor (beta chain). The antigen remains undetermined. With 60 Vbeta and 13 Jbeta primers, the PCR was carried out. The repertoire was sequenced with immunoSEQ multiplex PCR; TCRdb's copy has only in-frame clones and lacks some. The repertoire includes under 200,000 clones, approximately 85% of them detected once, and less than 2.5% sits in the top ten. This sample stems from a study of cytomegalovirus exposure and HLA in healthy donors. General study results and limits: While the bulk of TCR sequences proved rare, some public TCRs turned up in many donors. One variant, a missense change in DCLRE1C, was linked in a later analysis to TCR beta V- and J-gene trimming. A prior analysis recorded that most TCR beta V segments were productive about 87% or about 30% of the time.

The V and J ends lost 7 bases and 2 bases respectively, with 9 bases between them. This CDR3 comprises 13 residues. Germline V gene data show CDR1 as SGHAT and CDR2 as FQNNGV. The chain recombines TRBV11-2 with TRBJ2-4; TRBD1 is a possible D gene (5 bases). This TCR came from a woman aged 50 to 65 in good health and CMV-seronegative. Sequencing was done on a sample of PBMCs. CDR3 loop: CASTGITKNIQYF. As DNA, the CDR3 is TGTGCCAGCACAGGGATTACCAAAAACATTCAGTACTTC.